The entry that follows covers one T cell receptor (beta chain) sequence. The antigen is not known. This entry is derived from a study of T cell repertoires in cytomegalovirus infection. Overall study results and limits: HLA-C-restricted TCR beta clonotypes specific for CMV led the ex vivo response.

TCRdb re-called the reads through MiXCR, storing one row per CDR3 protein. The data show 27,000 or so distinct CDR3 sequences, with 15% to 20% seen just once and approximately 80% held by the top ten. Germline CDR1 is LGHNA and CDR2 is YNFKEQ. V lost 4 bases to trimming and J lost 1 base; unmatched junction nucleotides: 6. This CDR3 has 18 amino acids. This rearrangement joins TRBV4-2 to TRBJ2-6; 11 bases are a match to TRBD1. The clonotype was recovered from a human donor in good health (CMV status not recorded). Some clones in this sample may be carry-over from other donors' samples. Sequencing was performed on CD8+ T cells from cultured PBMCs, taken from culture after CMV antigen stimulation. The DNA of the CDR3 is TGTGCCAGCAGCCGACAAGGACAGGGGGCGTCTGGGGCCAACGTCCTGACTTTC. Its protein product is CASSRQGQGASGANVLTF.